These T cell receptor beta chains were read from a single sample in a study of T-cell memory formation after mild COVID-19. TCRdb re-derived calls from the 5' RACE reads in MiXCR, one entry per CDR3 protein. The sample has a few hundred thousand distinct CDR3 sequences; over 20% are singletons. Material for sequencing was PBMCs or a T cell subset sorted from them (not recorded which). These TCRs come from an adult woman who had mild COVID-19 (a few samples of this study predate the infection). Cell type and time point are not known. CDR3s include the opening cysteine and the closing phenylalanine or tryptophan. D genes are given only for firm matches. Clone sizes are given selectively: once, few, many, or a class where the clone is expanded.

>.|TRBV12-3/TRBV12-4|TRBJ1-2|TRBD1
CASSSRGTGVGGYTF
TGTGCCAGCAGTTCCAGGGGGACAGGGGTAGGCGGCTACACCTTC
>.|TRBV6-6|TRBJ2-1|.
CASTTNGNEQFF
TGTGCAAGCACCACTAACGGCAATGAGCAGTTCTTC
>.|TRBV11-2|TRBJ2-3|TRBD2
CASSPRGGISDTQYF
TGTGCCAGCAGCCCTCGGGGGGGAATCAGCGATACGCAGTATTTT
>few|TRBV4-1|TRBJ1-1|.
CASSQDPGGQVGAFF
TGCGCCAGCAGCCAAGATCCTGGGGGGCAGGTAGGAGCTTTCTTT
>.|TRBV12-3/TRBV12-4|TRBJ2-1|TRBD1
CASSPGGFQYNEQFF
TGTGCCAGCAGCCCAGGGGGCTTTCAGTACAATGAGCAGTTCTTC
>few|TRBV29-1|TRBJ1-1|.
CSVENAGSIGTEAFF
TGCAGCGTTGAGAACGCAGGGTCTATTGGCACTGAAGCTTTCTTT
>.|TRBV15|TRBJ2-7|.
CATSRDRGEQYF
TGTGCCACCAGCAGAGATCGAGGGGAGCAGTACTTC
>few|TRBV5-5|TRBJ2-7|.
CASSFEGTYEQYF
TGTGCCAGCAGCTTTGAGGGAACCTACGAGCAGTACTTC
>.|TRBV3-1|TRBJ2-3|.
CASKDASTDTQYF
TGTGCCAGCAAGGACGCTAGCACAGATACGCAGTATTTT
>.|TRBV2|TRBJ1-1|.
CASRSGRLNTEAFF
TGTGCCAGCCGCTCGGGGAGATTGAACACTGAAGCTTTCTTT
>few|TRBV6-4|TRBJ2-1|TRBD1
CASSDSDRNEQFF
TGTGCCAGCAGTGACTCGGACAGGAATGAGCAGTTCTTC
>.|TRBV4-1|TRBJ1-4|TRBD1
CASSPPGGYNEKLFF
TGCGCCAGCAGCCCGCCAGGGGGGTATAATGAAAAACTGTTTTTT
>few|TRBV18|TRBJ2-5|.
CASSPAGLQETQYF
TGTGCCAGCTCACCAGCGGGCCTCCAAGAGACCCAGTACTTC
>few|TRBV12-3/TRBV12-4|TRBJ2-1|.
CASSQGLPSLYNEQFF
TGTGCCAGCAGCCAAGGACTACCTTCATTGTACAATGAGCAGTTCTTC